These T cell receptor beta chains were read from a single sample in a study of PD-1 blockade in classical Hodgkin lymphoma. Sequencing was performed with immunoSEQ multiplex PCR; in TCRdb, only in-frame clones are kept and a portion is missing. This sample has approximately 84,000 clones, with about 83% found just once. The sequencing used peripheral blood mononuclear cells (PBMCs), collected before the fourth cycle of nivolumab. The receptors were gathered from a human donor with classical Hodgkin lymphoma. The conserved cysteine and the conserved F or W are not part of the CDR3 here. Each record gives: D gene, V gene, CDR3 protein. D genes are given only for firm matches.

-,TRBV10-3,AISDPGAPTRDTQY
TRBD1,TRBV6-1,ASWTGGGFYGYT
-,TRBV14,ASSQEGTQY
-,TRBV27,ASSLSRGEQF
-,TRBV6-6,ASRATTDTQY
-,TRBV6-1,ASSESGGVLGGYT
-,TRBV29-1,SAGGGNTEAF
TRBD1,TRBV18,ASSPTGGLYEQY
-,TRBV7-9,ASDLFMNTEAF
TRBD2,TRBV4-2,ASSQSQREKDEQF
-,TRBV6-5,ASRDTGLWEAF
TRBD2,TRBV7-8,ASSYTSGTKETQY
-,TRBV2,ASSVATLGGYT
-,TRBV4-2,ASSQPGYSPLH
TRBD1,TRBV19,ASSIDRGNGKLF
-,TRBV18,ASSPSGDGAGEQY
-,TRBV30,AWRWGPYEQY
TRBD1,TRBV5-5,ASSLPDRGRTNPYEQY
TRBD1,TRBV27,ASSLRGQGVNTGELF
TRBD2,TRBV5-6,ASSLGLAGEVTGELF
TRBD2,TRBV19,ASSTEAGLRGQQY
TRBD2,TRBV5-4,ASSPREAGFYNEQF
TRBD2,TRBV5-1,ASSPRRGASGTYEQY
TRBD2,TRBV5-5,ASSLGTSGRIYEQY
-,TRBV5-1,ASSLGQGLETQY
-,TRBV5-1,ASSLAGAPEAEAF
-,TRBV5-1,ASSLGHNEQF
-,TRBV6-5,ASSTLTGRGEQF
-,TRBV6-5,ASSSQTGELF
TRBD2,TRBV5-1,ASSFGLAGYNEQF
TRBD1,TRBV7-8,ASSLRGQGNTEAF
-,TRBV9,ASSVPLRGGNYGYT
-,TRBV6-1,ASSGSISYNEQF
-,TRBV6-1,ASSERGGSYGYT
-,TRBV11-2,ASSSLSGTNYGYT
-,TRBV2,ASSELGGSTEAF
TRBD2,TRBV5-8,ASSPGGVAGYPNNEQF
-,TRBV5-1,ATAKDPVPNTGELF
-,TRBV27,ASSWAWQEEKLF
TRBD1,TRBV15,ATSRAFGTGYQPQH
TRBD2,TRBV9,ASSVLWASGRDNEQF
TRBD1,TRBV19,ASSIRTGFFSTEAF